A single sample is the source of the 8 T cell receptor beta chains below, sequenced in a study of T cell responses to AZD1222 COVID-19 vaccine. Libraries were prepared by immunoSEQ multiplex PCR; TCRdb keeps only in-frame clonotypes and omits some of them. The data show about 150,000 clones, around 88% seen once. The sample consisted of peripheral blood, taken on day 0 of MenACWY control vaccination. All receptors come from an adult in good health.

This chain links TRBV19 with TRBJ2-4, with 7 positions matching TRBD1. The length of the CDR3 is 15 residues. In germline, CDR1 is LNHDA, CDR2 SQIVND (reference sequence). J gave up 6 bases and V 1 base, and 6 bases lay outside the gene matches. The CDR3: CASSIGSDRTNIQYF. As DNA, the CDR3 is TGTGCCAGTAGTATAGGGTCGGACAGGACAAACATTCAGTACTTC.

The chain employs TRBV9 and TRBJ1-1; D ambiguous. V shed 3 bases and J shed 0 bases, with 12 bases lying between them. Looked up from germline, CDR1 is SGDLS and CDR2 is YYNGEE. The CDR3 covers 15 residues. CDR3 loop: CASSGGGRMNTEAFF. Here the CDR3 DNA reads TGTGCCAGCAGCGGTGGCGGACGGATGAACACTGAAGCTTTCTTT.

This chain uses TRBV18 with TRBJ1-3; possible D gene TRBD1, 5 bases. Per the germline V gene, CDR1 is KGHSH and CDR2 is LQKENI. V was pared by 5 bases and J by 0 bases, with 14 bases between. The CDR3 spans 16 residues. CDR3 loop: CASSSRVQSSGNTIYF. The CDR3 coding sequence is TGTGCCAGCTCATCCAGGGTCCAAAGCTCTGGAAACACCATATATTTT.

The gene calls are TRBV7-9 and TRBJ1-4; 9 positions agree with TRBD1. Germline lookup yields CDR1 SEHNR and CDR2 FQNEAQ (reference sequence). Trimming cost V 1 base and J 8 bases; bases outside gene matches: 2. CDR3 size: 14 residues. The CDR3 coding sequence is TGTGCCAGCAGCTTAGGGACAGGGGACGAAAAACTGTTTTTT. Its protein is CASSLGTGDEKLFF.

This clone was seen a single time. The V and J genes are TRBV28 and TRBJ1-4, with a weak D call TRBD1 (6 bases). Germline V lookup: CDR1 MDHEN, CDR2 SYDVKM. V was cut by 8 bases and J by 7 bases, with 17 bases left in between. This CDR3 is built from 14 residues. The CDR3: CASCPGGQGEKLFF. In DNA form, the CDR3 reads TGTGCCAGCTGTCCGGGGGGGCAGGGTGAAAAACTGTTTTTT.

The chain recombines TRBV5-1 with TRBJ2-1, with a possible D match to TRBD2 (6 bases). CDR1 is SGHRS and CDR2 is YFSETQ in the germline V gene. The germline V and J ends were trimmed by 4 bases and 8 bases, with 13 bases remaining between them. The CDR3 consists of 13 residues. The CDR3 nucleotides read TGCGCCAGCAGCACCTTCTGGGGGGATGAGCAGTTCTTC. It is translated as CASSTFWGDEQFF.

The chain couples TRBV19 to TRBJ2-7; D is unclear. Trimming pared 1 base from V and 3 bases from J, leaving 7 bases between. The germline V gene has CDR1 LNHDA and CDR2 SQIVND (reference sequence). CDR3 length: 13 amino acids. In nucleotides, the CDR3 is TGTGCCAGTAGTATAGGCATCTACTACGAGCAGTACTTC. Translation: CASSIGIYYEQYF. Variable domain in full (rest from reference TRBV19 and TRBJ2-7): DGGITQSPKYLFRKEGQNVTLSCEQNLNHDAMYWYRQDPGQGLRLIYYSQIVNDFQKGDIAEGYSVSREKKESFPLTVTSAQKNPTAFYLCASSIGIYYEQYFGPGTRLTVT.

The J gene is TRBJ1-4, the V gene TRBV6-6; D is ambiguous. CDR1 is MNHNY and CDR2 is SVGAGI in the germline V gene (reference sequence). The germline V and J ends were trimmed by 4 bases and 0 bases, with 12 bases remaining between them. The CDR3 spans 16 residues. The CDR3 sequence is CASSSRRAATNEKLFF. As DNA, the CDR3 is TGTGCCAGCAGTTCTCGCCGGGCTGCAACTAATGAAAAACTGTTTTTT.